Sequencing of this TCR beta chain was carried out in a study of memory CD4+ T cells and cytomegalovirus serostatus (dated by TCRdb to between 2018 and 2020). For context, the study as a whole: The cohort included about 33 healthy adults from Belgium, of whom 9 were CMV seropositive and 24 were CMV seronegative. To replicate a published TCR-based CMV serostatus classifier, the study sequenced CD4+ memory TCRbeta repertoires from a Belgian cohort whose cytomegalovirus serostatus was known. Study-wide findings and limitations: Only CD4+CD45RO+ memory cells were sequenced, in contrast to the original study, which included naive and memory CD4+ and CD8+ populations. Of fewer than 200 previously reported CMV-associated TCRbeta sequences, 67 appeared in the CD4+ memory repertoires, each in one to five individuals. CMV serostatus prediction reached a median bootstrapped AUC of 0.95 with the original framework and just under 0.93 with a US-trained random forest. A median bootstrapped AUC of approximately 0.95 with a 95% CI of 0.76-1.00 was achieved on the Belgian cohort by the original-framework classifier. The results were read as suggesting that the CMV-associated TCR signature is, for the most part, present in the CD4+ memory repertoire.

Concerning this clone: Its antigen is unknown. One base away there is no much larger clone; base qualities are not given.

Single viable CD3+CD4+CD8-CD45RO+ cells were sorted as memory CD4+ T cells on a FACSAria II. CMV serostatus was determined using a Roche Elecsys assay that detects serum IgG against CMV pp150, pp28, p38 and p52. Once the samples were thawed, total CD4+ T cells were enriched through positive selection using CD4 magnetic microbeads. The samples came from a different study that was designed specifically to examine the CD4+ T cell memory repertoire. Peripheral blood mononuclear cells were isolated and cryopreserved according to standard operating procedures, and serum was stored at -80 degrees C. Staining used CD3-PerCP (BW264/56), CD4-APC (RPA-T4), CD45RO-PE (UCHT1) and CD8-Pacific Orange (3B5) antibodies, with Sytox blue excluding non-viable cells. The cysteine opens and the phenylalanine closes a CDR3 of 16 amino acids. Only CDR3 DNA is held: 48 bases, read in frame from base 1. The trim is 0 bases for V and 2 bases for J, with a gap of 10 bases between the germline ends. CDR1 and CDR2, per the germline V gene, are MNHEY and SVGAGI.

The Quick-DNA Microprep Kit was used to extract genomic DNA from the sorted cells. Amplification of TCRbeta DNA was done with the immunoSEQ hsTCRbeta kit, following the protocol from the manufacturer. TCRbeta libraries were sequenced on an Illumina MiSeq instrument. The paper's data handling went like this. Once out-of-frame sequences had been removed, 2,204,828 distinct TCRbeta sequences were left, which works out to an average of approximately 72,000 per individual. Each individual was scored using the number of about 180 previously reported CMV-associated TCRbeta sequences that the individual carried and the total number of productive distinct TCRbeta sequences. A beta-binomial model was reimplemented in Python, and scikit-learn random forests with default parameters were trained on US cohort data. Classifier performance on the Belgian cohort was summarized as median AUC with percentile confidence intervals over 10,000 bootstrap iterations. Sourced from immuneACCESS, this table was stored by TCRdb with only in-frame sequences that have V and J called. A share of the clones is absent; for the studies checked, an unresolved V gene accounts for under half, and the remainder has no known explanation. V, J and clone size reflect that table, while D and trimming were determined from the DNA. This sample comprises some 67,000 clones, about 78% of them detected only once. Of the sample, roughly 5% falls within the top ten clones.

The sequence joins TRBV6-5 to TRBJ2-2; no D gene call is confident. The sample was memory CD4+ T cells from blood. This sequence originates from an adult in good health and CMV-seropositive. Here is the DNA: TGTGCCAGCAGTTACTCGCGGACGGGCAACACCGGGGAGCTGTTTTTT. It encodes CASSYSRTGNTGELFF.